This T cell receptor (beta chain) was observed in a study of cytomegalovirus exposure and HLA in healthy donors. Points from the study as a whole: Across donors, presence/absence analyses took sequencing depth to be roughly uniform.

The sample holds one count of this clone. Its antigen is currently unknown. One junction end disagrees with the germline gene, perhaps due to a read error. Amplification used 60 Vbeta primers and 13 Jbeta primers. Sequencing used immunoSEQ multiplex PCR; TCRdb keeps in-frame clones, though not all of them. The sample consists of 120,000 to 150,000 clones, almost 80% of them appearing once. The CDR3 extends over 13 amino acids. Looked up from germline, CDR1 is SNHLY and CDR2 is FYNNEI. Sequenced sample: PBMCs. This receptor was identified in a woman aged 40-49 years in good health and CMV-seropositive. This chain links TRBV2 with TRBJ2-7; TRBD1 might be the D (6 bases). DNA for the CDR3: TGTGCCAGTACAGGGAATCCCTCCTATGAGCAGTACTTC. Its protein is CASTGNPSYEQYF. Full variable domain (missing parts from reference TRBV2 and TRBJ2-7): EPEVTQTPSHQVTQMGQEVILRCVPISNHLYFYWYRQILGQKVEFLVSFYNNEISEKSEIFDDQFSVERPDGSNFTLKIRSTKLEDSAMYFCASTGNPSYEQYFGPGTRLTVT.